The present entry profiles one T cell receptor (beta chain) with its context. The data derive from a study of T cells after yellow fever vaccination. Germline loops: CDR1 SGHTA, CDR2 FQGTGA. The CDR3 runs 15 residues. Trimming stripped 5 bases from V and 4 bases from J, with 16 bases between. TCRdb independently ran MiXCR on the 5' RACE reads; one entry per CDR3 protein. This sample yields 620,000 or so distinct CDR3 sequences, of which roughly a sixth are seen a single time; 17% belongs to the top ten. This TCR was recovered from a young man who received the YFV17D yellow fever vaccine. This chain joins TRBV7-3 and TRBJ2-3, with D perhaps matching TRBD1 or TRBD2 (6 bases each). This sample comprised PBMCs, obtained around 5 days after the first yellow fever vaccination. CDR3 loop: CASSQEGGRADTQYF. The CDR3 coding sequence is TGTGCCAGCAGCCAGGAAGGGGGGCGAGCAGATACGCAGTATTTT.